A selection of T cell receptor beta chains follows, all from one sample in a study of blood T cell repertoires in COVID-19. Generated by immunoSEQ multiplex PCR, the TCRdb table keeps only in-frame clones and is missing some. The sample shows around 310,000 clones, roughly 89% of them seen only once. Sequenced input: peripheral blood. Receptors were obtained from a woman aged 40 to 50 with COVID-19, enrolled during active disease. The CDR3 runs from the conserved cysteine through the conserved F or W. Each record gives: V gene, J gene, CDR3 length, D gene, clone size, CDR3 DNA, CDR3 protein. The D gene is left open where the match is weak. Expanded clones are given a class, and other clones once, few, many or no size at all.

V gene: TRBV5-1; J gene: TRBJ1-4; CDR3 length: 14; D gene: TRBD1; clone size: once; CDR3 DNA: TGCGCCAGCAGCGAAACAGGGGGTCGGGAAAAACTGTTTTTT; CDR3 protein: CASSETGGREKLFF
V gene: TRBV27; J gene: TRBJ1-1; CDR3 length: 16; D gene: .; clone size: .; CDR3 DNA: TGTGCCAGCAGTTTATCCCCAGGGGCCGGGGACACTGAAGCTTTCTTT; CDR3 protein: CASSLSPGAGDTEAFF
V gene: TRBV7-2; J gene: TRBJ2-7; CDR3 length: 15; D gene: .; clone size: .; CDR3 DNA: TGTGCCAGCAGCTTAAGATCTAGCGAGGCCTACGAGCAGTACTTC; CDR3 protein: CASSLRSSEAYEQYF
V gene: TRBV7-8; J gene: TRBJ2-7; CDR3 length: 16; D gene: TRBD2; clone size: once; CDR3 DNA: TGTGCCAGCAGCCCCAGGACTAGCGTGAGCTCCTACGAGCAGTACTTC; CDR3 protein: CASSPRTSVSSYEQYF
V gene: TRBV9; J gene: TRBJ1-3; CDR3 length: 14; D gene: .; clone size: .; CDR3 DNA: TGTGCCAGCAGCGGACAGGTCTCTGGAAACACCATATATTTT; CDR3 protein: CASSGQVSGNTIYF
V gene: TRBV2; J gene: TRBJ2-3; CDR3 length: 13; D gene: .; clone size: .; CDR3 DNA: TGTGCCAACCTAGGCGGCAGCACAGATACGCAGTATTTT; CDR3 protein: CANLGGSTDTQYF
V gene: TRBV18; J gene: TRBJ2-3; CDR3 length: 20; D gene: TRBD2; clone size: .; CDR3 DNA: TGTGCCAGCTCACCGACCCTAGCGGGGGGCGACCTCCGCCCTCCAGATACGCAGTATTTT; CDR3 protein: CASSPTLAGGDLRPPDTQYF
V gene: TRBV7-2; J gene: TRBJ1-6; CDR3 length: 14; D gene: .; clone size: .; CDR3 DNA: TGTGCCAGCAGCTTAGCGTATGATAATTCACCCCTCCACTTT; CDR3 protein: CASSLAYDNSPLHF
V gene: TRBV5-1; J gene: TRBJ2-4; CDR3 length: 16; D gene: TRBD1; clone size: .; CDR3 DNA: TGCGCCAGCAGCCCTCCGACAGGGGGATCCGGAAACATTCAGTACTTC; CDR3 protein: CASSPPTGGSGNIQYF
V gene: TRBV6-5; J gene: TRBJ2-7; CDR3 length: 14; D gene: TRBD1; clone size: .; CDR3 DNA: TGTGCCAGCAGTCTGACAGGGGGATTGGACGAGCAGTACTTC; CDR3 protein: CASSLTGGLDEQYF
V gene: TRBV29-1; J gene: TRBJ2-5; CDR3 length: 14; D gene: TRBD2; clone size: once; CDR3 DNA: TGCAGCGTTGGACTAGCGGGGGAACAAGAGACCCAGTACTTC; CDR3 protein: CSVGLAGEQETQYF
V gene: TRBV19; J gene: TRBJ2-7; CDR3 length: 14; D gene: .; clone size: .; CDR3 DNA: TGTGCCAGTAGTTCTGTGGGCCAGTCCTACGAGCAGTACTTC; CDR3 protein: CASSSVGQSYEQYF
V gene: TRBV19; J gene: TRBJ2-5; CDR3 length: 14; D gene: .; clone size: once; CDR3 DNA: TGTGCCAGTAGTAATCAATTGCGGCAGGAGACCCAGTACTTC; CDR3 protein: CASSNQLRQETQYF
V gene: TRBV3-1/TRBV3-2; J gene: TRBJ2-1; CDR3 length: 20; D gene: .; clone size: .; CDR3 DNA: TGTGCCAGCAGCCCCCGCTTCGGGACCCCGGAGGGAGGCTCCTACAATGAGCAGTTCTTC; CDR3 protein: CASSPRFGTPEGGSYNEQFF
V gene: TRBV10-2; J gene: TRBJ2-1; CDR3 length: 15; D gene: TRBD1; clone size: .; CDR3 DNA: TGCGCCAGCAGGGCCACAGGGGGCATGTACAATGAGCAGTTCTTC; CDR3 protein: CASRATGGMYNEQFF
V gene: TRBV27; J gene: TRBJ2-7; CDR3 length: 14; D gene: TRBD1; clone size: .; CDR3 DNA: TGTGCCAGCAGTTTAAAGCAGGGGGATAACGAGCAGTACTTC; CDR3 protein: CASSLKQGDNEQYF
V gene: TRBV5-1; J gene: TRBJ1-2; CDR3 length: 18; D gene: TRBD1; clone size: .; CDR3 DNA: TGCGCCAGCAGCTTGGGGCCCCCTGGGACAGGGGGCAACTATGGCTACACCTTC; CDR3 protein: CASSLGPPGTGGNYGYTF
V gene: TRBV29-1; J gene: TRBJ1-2; CDR3 length: 12; D gene: TRBD1; clone size: .; CDR3 DNA: TGCAGCATGATACAGGGGGGCTATGGCTACACCTTC; CDR3 protein: CSMIQGGYGYTF
V gene: TRBV7-2; J gene: TRBJ2-2; CDR3 length: 13; D gene: .; clone size: once; CDR3 DNA: TGTGCCAGCAGCCCCCGGGTCACCGGGGAGCTGTTTTTT; CDR3 protein: CASSPRVTGELFF
V gene: TRBV5-3; J gene: TRBJ2-6; CDR3 length: 15; D gene: .; clone size: .; CDR3 DNA: TGTGCCAGAAGCTTAAAGAGCTCTGGGGCCAACGTCCTGACTTTC; CDR3 protein: CARSLKSSGANVLTF
V gene: TRBV14; J gene: TRBJ2-3; CDR3 length: 16; D gene: TRBD1; clone size: .; CDR3 DNA: TGTGCCAGCAGCCAAGAATGGGGACAGTCAACAGATACGCAGTATTTT; CDR3 protein: CASSQEWGQSTDTQYF
V gene: TRBV4-3; J gene: TRBJ1-3; CDR3 length: 17; D gene: .; clone size: .; CDR3 DNA: TGCGCCAGCAGCCAAGCCCCCAACGGGGGGTCTGGAAACACCATATATTTT; CDR3 protein: CASSQAPNGGSGNTIYF
V gene: TRBV3-1/TRBV3-2; J gene: TRBJ1-2; CDR3 length: 15; D gene: .; clone size: .; CDR3 DNA: TGTGCCAGCAGCCAGGATTGGAGTCTTAACTATGGCTACACCTTC; CDR3 protein: CASSQDWSLNYGYTF
V gene: TRBV4-3; J gene: TRBJ2-1; CDR3 length: 15; D gene: TRBD2; clone size: .; CDR3 DNA: TGCGCCAGCAGCCAGGGACTAGCGGGAGTGAATGAGCAGTTCTTC; CDR3 protein: CASSQGLAGVNEQFF
V gene: TRBV2; J gene: TRBJ2-6; CDR3 length: 13; D gene: .; clone size: once; CDR3 DNA: TGTGCCAGCATGAGCTCTGGGGCCAACGTCCTGACTTTC; CDR3 protein: CASMSSGANVLTF
V gene: TRBV5-1; J gene: TRBJ1-2; CDR3 length: 15; D gene: TRBD1; clone size: once; CDR3 DNA: TGCGCCAGCAGCTTGGATGGATCAGGGGGTGCTGGCTACACCTTC; CDR3 protein: CASSLDGSGGAGYTF
V gene: TRBV6-5; J gene: TRBJ1-2; CDR3 length: 13; D gene: .; clone size: .; CDR3 DNA: TGTGCCAGCATTACCTTCGGGGACTCACACTACACCTTC; CDR3 protein: CASITFGDSHYTF
V gene: TRBV9; J gene: TRBJ1-6; CDR3 length: 13; D gene: .; clone size: .; CDR3 DNA: TGTGCCAGCAAGGAGAGTCATAATTCACCCCTCCACTTT; CDR3 protein: CASKESHNSPLHF
V gene: TRBV4-1; J gene: TRBJ1-2; CDR3 length: 12; D gene: .; clone size: .; CDR3 DNA: TGCGCCAGCCGAAGGGGGACGGGGGGCTACACCTTC; CDR3 protein: CASRRGTGGYTF
V gene: TRBV9; J gene: TRBJ1-5; CDR3 length: 15; D gene: TRBD1; clone size: .; CDR3 DNA: TGTGCCAGCAGCGTAGCCGGGACAGGGGGTGAGCCCCAGCATTTT; CDR3 protein: CASSVAGTGGEPQHF
V gene: TRBV6-2/TRBV6-3; J gene: TRBJ2-2; CDR3 length: 15; D gene: TRBD2; clone size: .; CDR3 DNA: TGTGCCAGCAGTTACCGAAGCGGGGGCACCGGGGAGCTGTTTTTT; CDR3 protein: CASSYRSGGTGELFF
V gene: TRBV27; J gene: TRBJ2-1; CDR3 length: 15; D gene: TRBD2; clone size: .; CDR3 DNA: TGTGCCAGCAGTTTATCTCGCGGGAGGGCCGGTGAGCAGTTCTTC; CDR3 protein: CASSLSRGRAGEQFF
V gene: TRBV5-5; J gene: TRBJ2-2; CDR3 length: 14; D gene: .; clone size: .; CDR3 DNA: TGTGCCAGCCACGTGGAGAAGAACACCGGGGAGCTGTTTTTT; CDR3 protein: CASHVEKNTGELFF
V gene: TRBV18; J gene: TRBJ1-2; CDR3 length: 16; D gene: .; clone size: few; CDR3 DNA: TGTGCCAGCTCATCCGTCACAGGGAGCGCTAACTATGGCTACACCTTC; CDR3 protein: CASSSVTGSANYGYTF
V gene: TRBV4-3; J gene: TRBJ1-1; CDR3 length: 15; D gene: .; clone size: .; CDR3 DNA: TGCGCCAGCAGCCAAGTCCCGGGGGAGAACACTGAAGCTTTCTTT; CDR3 protein: CASSQVPGENTEAFF
V gene: TRBV9; J gene: TRBJ2-5; CDR3 length: 16; D gene: TRBD2; clone size: .; CDR3 DNA: TGTGCCAGCAGCGTAGTTGGGCGGGGGGGCCAAGAGACCCAGTACTTC; CDR3 protein: CASSVVGRGGQETQYF
V gene: TRBV28; J gene: TRBJ2-5; CDR3 length: 19; D gene: TRBD2; clone size: .; CDR3 DNA: TGTGCCAGCAGTTTTAGGACAGGAATAGGCGGGAGGGTACCGGAGACCCAGTACTTC; CDR3 protein: CASSFRTGIGGRVPETQYF
V gene: TRBV5-4; J gene: TRBJ1-3; CDR3 length: 16; D gene: .; clone size: once; CDR3 DNA: TGTGCCAGCAGCTTCCAACTAGGGGGCTCTGGAAACACCATATATTTT; CDR3 protein: CASSFQLGGSGNTIYF
V gene: TRBV19; J gene: TRBJ1-1; CDR3 length: 15; D gene: .; clone size: .; CDR3 DNA: TGTGCCAGTAGTACCGCGGGAATAATGAACACTGAAGCTTTCTTT; CDR3 protein: CASSTAGIMNTEAFF
V gene: TRBV12-3/TRBV12-4; J gene: TRBJ1-2; CDR3 length: 12; D gene: .; clone size: .; CDR3 DNA: TGTGCCAGCAGTTTTAGTAGCTATGGCTACACCTTC; CDR3 protein: CASSFSSYGYTF
V gene: TRBV19; J gene: TRBJ1-1; CDR3 length: 16; D gene: .; clone size: .; CDR3 DNA: TGTGCCAGTAGTACTCTTCGGGGGTCGGGGAACACTGAAGCTTTCTTT; CDR3 protein: CASSTLRGSGNTEAFF
V gene: TRBV28; J gene: TRBJ2-7; CDR3 length: 15; D gene: TRBD1; clone size: once; CDR3 DNA: TGTGCCAGCAGTTTATTGGACAGGGCCGCCTACGAGCAGTACTTC; CDR3 protein: CASSLLDRAAYEQYF
V gene: TRBV2; J gene: TRBJ1-5; CDR3 length: 17; D gene: .; clone size: .; CDR3 DNA: TGTGCCAGCAGTGAAATAGGACGCCTAGGGGGCAATCAGCCCCAGCATTTT; CDR3 protein: CASSEIGRLGGNQPQHF
V gene: TRBV6-1; J gene: TRBJ1-1; CDR3 length: 16; D gene: TRBD1; clone size: .; CDR3 DNA: TGTGCCAGCAGTGAAGAAGCGGGACAGGGAAACACTGAAGCTTTCTTT; CDR3 protein: CASSEEAGQGNTEAFF
V gene: TRBV5-6; J gene: TRBJ2-7; CDR3 length: 15; D gene: TRBD1; clone size: few; CDR3 DNA: TGTGCCAGCAGCGACGACAGGGGCTTTAACTACGAGCAGTACTTC; CDR3 protein: CASSDDRGFNYEQYF
V gene: TRBV7-2; J gene: TRBJ2-7; CDR3 length: 17; D gene: TRBD1; clone size: .; CDR3 DNA: TGTGCCAGCAGCTTAATAACAACGGGACAGGTAGACTACGAGCAGTACTTC; CDR3 protein: CASSLITTGQVDYEQYF
V gene: TRBV30; J gene: TRBJ1-2; CDR3 length: 15; D gene: TRBD1; clone size: once; CDR3 DNA: TGTGCCTGGATTCCCGGGACAGGGAACAACTATGGCTACACCTTC; CDR3 protein: CAWIPGTGNNYGYTF
V gene: TRBV19; J gene: TRBJ1-5; CDR3 length: 12; D gene: .; clone size: .; CDR3 DNA: TGTGCCAGTAGTACGAGTCCGGAGCCCCAGCATTTT; CDR3 protein: CASSTSPEPQHF
V gene: TRBV2; J gene: TRBJ1-4; CDR3 length: 16; D gene: TRBD1; clone size: few; CDR3 DNA: TGTGCCAGCAGTAGGGACAGACTTTCAACTAATGAAAAACTGTTTTTT; CDR3 protein: CASSRDRLSTNEKLFF
V gene: TRBV11-3; J gene: TRBJ2-7; CDR3 length: 13; D gene: TRBD2; clone size: once; CDR3 DNA: TGTGCCAGCAGTTCTTCCCGGGGGGGCGAGCAGTACTTC; CDR3 protein: CASSSSRGGEQYF